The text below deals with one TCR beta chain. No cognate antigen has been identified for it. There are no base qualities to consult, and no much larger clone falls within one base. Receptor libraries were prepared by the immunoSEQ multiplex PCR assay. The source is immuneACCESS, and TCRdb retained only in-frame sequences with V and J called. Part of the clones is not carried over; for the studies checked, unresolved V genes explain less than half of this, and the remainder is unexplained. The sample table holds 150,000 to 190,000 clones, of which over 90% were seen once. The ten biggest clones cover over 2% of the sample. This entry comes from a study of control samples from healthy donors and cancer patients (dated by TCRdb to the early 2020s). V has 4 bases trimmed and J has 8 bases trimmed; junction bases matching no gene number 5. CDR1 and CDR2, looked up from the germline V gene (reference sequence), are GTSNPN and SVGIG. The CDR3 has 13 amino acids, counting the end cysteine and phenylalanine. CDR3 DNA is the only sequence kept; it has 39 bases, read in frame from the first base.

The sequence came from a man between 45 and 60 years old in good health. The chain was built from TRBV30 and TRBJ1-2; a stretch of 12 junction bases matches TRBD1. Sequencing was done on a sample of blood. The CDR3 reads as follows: CAWTGTGGRGYTF. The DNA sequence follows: TGTGCCTGGACCGGGACAGGGGGCCGGGGCTACACCTTC. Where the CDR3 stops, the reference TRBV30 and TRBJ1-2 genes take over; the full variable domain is SQTIHQWPATLVQPVGSPLSLECTVEGTSNPNLYWYRQAAGRGLQLLFYSVGIGQISSEVPQNLSASRPQDRQFILSSKKLLLSDSGFYLCAWTGTGGRGYTFGSGTRLTVV.